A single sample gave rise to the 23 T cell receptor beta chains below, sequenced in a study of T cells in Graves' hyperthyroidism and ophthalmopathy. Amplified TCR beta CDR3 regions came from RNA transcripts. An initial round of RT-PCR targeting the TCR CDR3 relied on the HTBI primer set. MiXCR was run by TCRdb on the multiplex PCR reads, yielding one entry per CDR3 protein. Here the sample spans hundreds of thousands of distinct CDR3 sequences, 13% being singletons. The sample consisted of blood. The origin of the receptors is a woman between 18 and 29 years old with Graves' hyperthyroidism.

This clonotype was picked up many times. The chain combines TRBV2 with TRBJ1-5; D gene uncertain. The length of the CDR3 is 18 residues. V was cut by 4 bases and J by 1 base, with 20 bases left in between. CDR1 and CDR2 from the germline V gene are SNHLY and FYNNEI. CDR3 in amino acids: CASSGSTLGGTSNQPQHF. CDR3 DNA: TGTGCCAGCAGTGGAAGTACCCTTGGCGGAACGAGCAATCAGCCCCAGCATTTT.

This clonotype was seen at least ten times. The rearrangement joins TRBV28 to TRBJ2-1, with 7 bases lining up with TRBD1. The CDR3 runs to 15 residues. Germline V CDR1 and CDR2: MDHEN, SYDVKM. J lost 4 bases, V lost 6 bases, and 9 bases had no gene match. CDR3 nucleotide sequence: TGTGCCAGCAGCCCAGGCACAGGGGTGTACAATGAGCAGTTCTTC. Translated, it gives CASSPGTGVYNEQFF.

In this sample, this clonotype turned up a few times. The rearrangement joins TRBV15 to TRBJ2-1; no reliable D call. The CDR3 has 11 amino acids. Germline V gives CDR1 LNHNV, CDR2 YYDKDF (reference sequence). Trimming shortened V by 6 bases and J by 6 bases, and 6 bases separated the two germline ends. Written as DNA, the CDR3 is TGTGCCACCAGGGGATTCAATGAGCAGTTCTTC. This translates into CATRGFNEQFF.

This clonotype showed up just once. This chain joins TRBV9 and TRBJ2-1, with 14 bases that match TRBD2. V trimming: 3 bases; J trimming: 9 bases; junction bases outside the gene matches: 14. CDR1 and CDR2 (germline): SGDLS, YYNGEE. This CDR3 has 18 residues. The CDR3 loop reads CASSATGTSGSLRGEQFF. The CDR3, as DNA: TGTGCCAGCAGCGCAACCGGGACTAGCGGGAGTCTTAGGGGTGAGCAGTTCTTC.

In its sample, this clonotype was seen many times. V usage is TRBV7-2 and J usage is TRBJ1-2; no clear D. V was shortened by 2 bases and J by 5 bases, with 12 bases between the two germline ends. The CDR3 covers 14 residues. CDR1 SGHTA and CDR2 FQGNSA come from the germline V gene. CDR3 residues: CASSLPSGMYGYTF. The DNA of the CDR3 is TGTGCCAGCAGCTTACCTTCGGGGATGTATGGCTACACCTTC.

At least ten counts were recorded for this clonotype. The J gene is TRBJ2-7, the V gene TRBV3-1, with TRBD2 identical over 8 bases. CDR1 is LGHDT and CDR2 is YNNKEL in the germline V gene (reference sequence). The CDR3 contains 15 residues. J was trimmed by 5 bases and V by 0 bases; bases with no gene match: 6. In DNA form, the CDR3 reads TGTGCCAGCAGCCAAGAGGCAGCGGGAGTCCACGAGCAGTACTTC. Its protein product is CASSQEAAGVHEQYF.

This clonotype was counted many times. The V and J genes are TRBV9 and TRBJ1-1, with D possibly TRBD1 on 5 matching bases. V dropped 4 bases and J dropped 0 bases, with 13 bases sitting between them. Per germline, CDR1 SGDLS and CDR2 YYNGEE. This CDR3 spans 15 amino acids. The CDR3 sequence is CASSNSRQLNTEAFF. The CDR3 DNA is TGTGCCAGCAGCAACTCAAGACAGTTGAACACTGAAGCTTTCTTT.

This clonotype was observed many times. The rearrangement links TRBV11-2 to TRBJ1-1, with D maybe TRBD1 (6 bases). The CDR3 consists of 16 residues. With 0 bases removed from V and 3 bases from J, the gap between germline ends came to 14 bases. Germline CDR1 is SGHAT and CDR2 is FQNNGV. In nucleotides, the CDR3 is TGTGCCAGCAGCTTAGATGCTCTTAGGGGGTACACTGAAGCTTTCTTT. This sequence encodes CASSLDALRGYTEAFF.

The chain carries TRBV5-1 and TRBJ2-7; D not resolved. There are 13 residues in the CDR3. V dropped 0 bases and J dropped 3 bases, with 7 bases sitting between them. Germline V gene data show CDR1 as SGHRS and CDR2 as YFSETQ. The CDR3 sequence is CASSLAPDYEQYF. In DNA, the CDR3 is TGCGCCAGCAGCTTGGCGCCCGACTACGAGCAGTACTTC.

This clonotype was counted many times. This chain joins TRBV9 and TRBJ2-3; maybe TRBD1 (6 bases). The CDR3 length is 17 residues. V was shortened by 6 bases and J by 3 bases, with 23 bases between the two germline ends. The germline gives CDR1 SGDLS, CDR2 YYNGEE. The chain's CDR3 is CASTGSHTTGLTDTQYF. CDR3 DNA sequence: TGTGCCAGCACCGGATCCCACACGACAGGTTTAACAGATACGCAGTATTTT.

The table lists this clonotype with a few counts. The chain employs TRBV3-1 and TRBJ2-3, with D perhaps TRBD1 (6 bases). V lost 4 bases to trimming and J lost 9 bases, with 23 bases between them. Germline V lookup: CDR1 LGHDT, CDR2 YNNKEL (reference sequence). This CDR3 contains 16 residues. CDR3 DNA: TGTGCCAGCAGCCCTCTCCTGAGGACAGAATTCTACACGCAGTATTTT. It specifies CASSPLLRTEFYTQYF.

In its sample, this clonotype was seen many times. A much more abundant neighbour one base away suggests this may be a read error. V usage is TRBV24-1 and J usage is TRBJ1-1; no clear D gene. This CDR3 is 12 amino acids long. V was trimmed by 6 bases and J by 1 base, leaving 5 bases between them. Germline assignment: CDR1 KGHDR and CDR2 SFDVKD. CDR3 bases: TGTGCCACCAGTCCCGGGAACACTGAAGCTTTCTTT. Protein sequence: CATSPGNTEAFF.

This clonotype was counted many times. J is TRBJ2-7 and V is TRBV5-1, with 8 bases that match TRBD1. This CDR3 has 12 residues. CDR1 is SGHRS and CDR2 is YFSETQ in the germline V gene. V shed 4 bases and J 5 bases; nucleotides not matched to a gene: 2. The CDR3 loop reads CASSRTGNEQYF. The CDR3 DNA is TGCGCCAGCAGCCGGACAGGGAACGAGCAGTACTTC. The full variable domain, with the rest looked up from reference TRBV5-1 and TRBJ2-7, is KAGVTQTPRYLIKTRGQQVTLSCSPISGHRSVSWYQQTPGQGLQFLFEYFSETQRNKGNFPGRFSGRQFSNSRSEMNVSTLELGDSALYLCASSRTGNEQYFGPGTRLTVT.

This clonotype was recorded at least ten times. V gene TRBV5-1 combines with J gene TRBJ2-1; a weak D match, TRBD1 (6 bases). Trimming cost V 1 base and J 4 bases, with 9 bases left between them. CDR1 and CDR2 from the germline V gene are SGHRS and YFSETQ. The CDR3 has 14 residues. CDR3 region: CASSLQQGYNEQFF. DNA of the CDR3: TGCGCCAGCAGCTTGCAGCAGGGGTACAATGAGCAGTTCTTC.

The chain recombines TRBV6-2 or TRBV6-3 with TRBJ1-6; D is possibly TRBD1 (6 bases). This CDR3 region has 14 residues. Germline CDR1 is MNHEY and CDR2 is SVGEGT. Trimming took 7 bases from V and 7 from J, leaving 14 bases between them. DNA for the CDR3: TGTGCCAGCACCGACCGGACAGAAAATTCACCCCTCCACTTT. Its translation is CASTDRTENSPLHF.

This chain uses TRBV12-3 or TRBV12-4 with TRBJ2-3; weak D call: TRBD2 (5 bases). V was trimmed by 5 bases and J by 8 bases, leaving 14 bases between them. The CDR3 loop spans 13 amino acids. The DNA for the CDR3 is TGTGCCAGCAGTGACCCCCAGAGCGGTACGCAGTATTTT. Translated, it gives CASSDPQSGTQYF.

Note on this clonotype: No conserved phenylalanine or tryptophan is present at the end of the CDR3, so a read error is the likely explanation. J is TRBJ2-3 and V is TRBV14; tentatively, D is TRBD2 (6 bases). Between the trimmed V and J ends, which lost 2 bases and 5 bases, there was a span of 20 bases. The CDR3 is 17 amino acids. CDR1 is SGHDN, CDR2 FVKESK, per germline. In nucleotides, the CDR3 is TGTGCCAGCAGCCAAAGATGGGCCCCGGGACTTTTAGATACGCAGTATTAT. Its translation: CASSQRWAPGLLDTQYY.

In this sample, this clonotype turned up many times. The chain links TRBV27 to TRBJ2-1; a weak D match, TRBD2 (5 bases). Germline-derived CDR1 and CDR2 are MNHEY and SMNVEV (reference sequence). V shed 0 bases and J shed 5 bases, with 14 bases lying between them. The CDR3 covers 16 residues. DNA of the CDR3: TGTGCCAGCAGTTTATCGTTGGTGGGAGCACACAATGAGCAGTTCTTC. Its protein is CASSLSLVGAHNEQFF.

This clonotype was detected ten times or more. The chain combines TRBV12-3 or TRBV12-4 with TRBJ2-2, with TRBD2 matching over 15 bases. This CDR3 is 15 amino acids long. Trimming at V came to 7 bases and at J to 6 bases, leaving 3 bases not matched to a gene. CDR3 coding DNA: TGTGCCAGCAACGGACTAGCGGGAGGGCCCGGGGAGCTGTTTTTT. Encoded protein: CASNGLAGGPGELFF.

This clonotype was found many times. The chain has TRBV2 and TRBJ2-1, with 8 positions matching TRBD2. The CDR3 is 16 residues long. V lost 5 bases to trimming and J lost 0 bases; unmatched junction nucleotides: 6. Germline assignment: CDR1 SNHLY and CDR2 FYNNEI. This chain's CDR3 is CASSPGTRSSYNEQFF. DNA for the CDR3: TGTGCCAGCAGTCCCGGGACTAGGAGCTCCTACAATGAGCAGTTCTTC. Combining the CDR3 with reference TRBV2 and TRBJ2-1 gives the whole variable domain EPEVTQTPSHQVTQMGQEVILRCVPISNHLYFYWYRQILGQKVEFLVSFYNNEISEKSEIFDDQFSVERPDGSNFTLKIRSTKLEDSAMYFCASSPGTRSSYNEQFFGPGTRLTVL.

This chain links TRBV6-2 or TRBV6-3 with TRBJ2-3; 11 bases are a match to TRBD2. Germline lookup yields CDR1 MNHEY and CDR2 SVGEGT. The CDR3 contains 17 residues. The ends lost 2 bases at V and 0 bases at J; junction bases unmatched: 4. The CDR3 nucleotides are TGTGCCAGCAGTTACCGTAGCGGGGGGGCCAGCACAGATACGCAGTATTTT. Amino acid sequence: CASSYRSGGASTDTQYF.

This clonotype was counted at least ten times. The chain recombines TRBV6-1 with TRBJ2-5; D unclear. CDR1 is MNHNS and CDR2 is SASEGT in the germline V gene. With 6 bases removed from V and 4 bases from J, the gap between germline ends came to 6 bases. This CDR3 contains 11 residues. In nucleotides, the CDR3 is TGTGCCAGCAGACGCTCAGAGACCCAGTACTTC. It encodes CASRRSETQYF.

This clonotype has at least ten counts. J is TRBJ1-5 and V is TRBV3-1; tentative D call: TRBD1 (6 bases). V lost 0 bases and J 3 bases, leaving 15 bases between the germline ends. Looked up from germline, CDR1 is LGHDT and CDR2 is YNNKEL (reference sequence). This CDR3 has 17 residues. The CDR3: CASSQDTGAGSNQPQHF. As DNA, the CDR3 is TGTGCCAGCAGCCAAGATACGGGGGCTGGATCCAATCAGCCCCAGCATTTT.